The present entry profiles one T cell receptor beta chain with its context. Its cognate antigen is unknown. This entry is derived from a study of CD8 T cells in Susac syndrome. Overall study results and limits: Individuals included in the TCR sequencing and HLA analysis were acknowledged by the study to be relatively few in number.

The authors reverse transcribed roughly 0.5 to 1 ug RNA with random hexamers. Each CDR3 protein is one row after TCRdb ran MiXCR on the immunoSEQ multiplex PCR reads. Of tens of thousands of distinct CDR3 sequences listed, 90% to 95% were seen once; the top ten hold less than 0.55%. V was pared by 10 bases and J by 8 bases, with 24 bases between. The CDR3 spans 14 residues. Germline-derived CDR1 and CDR2 are SNHLY and FYNNEI. TCR beta sequences were obtained from blood CD8+ and CD4+ T cells. Relapsing-remitting disease, either stable or active, was present in the multiple sclerosis controls, who were treatment-naive patients. FACS was used to enrich TEMRA cells, whereas the CD8+ and CD4+ T cells were obtained by negative isolation.

Sequencing was carried out using CD8+ T cells from PBMCs. The rearrangement links TRBV2 to TRBJ2-7; the D gene is possibly TRBD2 (5 bases). The clonotype comes from a human donor with multiple sclerosis. The DNA for the CDR3 is TGTGCCATGCAAGGAGGCGGGCCTCGAGCCCAGCAGTACTTC. Its translation is CAMQGGGPRAQQYF.